Following are 25 T cell receptor beta chains from one sample sequenced in a study of blood T cell repertoires in COVID-19. The protocol was immunoSEQ multiplex PCR, while the TCRdb copy is restricted to in-frame clones and leaves out a portion. Of 150,000 to 200,000 clones in the sample, almost 80% were seen once. Sequenced sample: PBMCs or T cells enriched from blood (not recorded which). The receptors were gathered from a woman aged 45-59 years who had recovered from COVID-19.

The chain has TRBV9 and TRBJ2-1; TRBD2 agrees at 10 bases. This CDR3 is built from 16 residues. The germline V gene encodes CDR1 SGDLS and CDR2 YYNGEE. Unmatched junction bases numbered 5, after V lost 1 base and J lost 4 bases. CDR3 protein: CASSVLTSGVYNEQFF. CDR3 coding DNA: TGTGCCAGCAGCGTACTTACTAGCGGGGTGTACAATGAGCAGTTCTTC.

The J gene is TRBJ1-2, the V gene TRBV28, with D uncertain. Germline assignment: CDR1 MDHEN and CDR2 SYDVKM. The CDR3 loop spans 16 amino acids. V dropped 3 bases and J dropped 4 bases, with 18 bases sitting between them. CDR3 sequence: CASSLARADTSYGYTF. DNA of the CDR3: TGTGCCAGCAGTTTGGCGAGGGCCGATACGAGCTATGGCTACACCTTC.

J is TRBJ2-1 and V is TRBV18, with 14 positions matching TRBD2. Germline values: CDR1 KGHSH, CDR2 LQKENI. This CDR3 comprises 16 residues. V shed 3 bases, J shed 7 bases, and the junction held 5 bases outside the gene matches. CDR3 coding DNA: TGTGCCAGCTCACCGGGGGGACTAGCGGGAGAAAATGAGCAGTTCTTC. Encoded protein: CASSPGGLAGENEQFF. The full variable domain, rest sourced from reference TRBV18 and TRBJ2-1, is NAGVMQNPRHLVRRRGQEARLRCSPMKGHSHVYWYRQLPEEGLKFMVYLQKENIIDESGMPKERFSAEFPKEGPSILRIQQVVRGDSAAYFCASSPGGLAGENEQFFGPGTRLTVL.

This chain joins TRBV18 and TRBJ2-7, with 14 bases identical to TRBD2. This CDR3 contains 14 residues. J gave up 6 bases and V 3 bases, and 1 base lay outside the gene matches. Germline CDR1 is KGHSH and CDR2 is LQKENI. The DNA for the CDR3 is TGTGCCAGCTCACCCGGGACTAGCGGGAGCGAGCAGTACTTC. Translating it yields CASSPGTSGSEQYF.

This clone has a single count. The chain couples TRBV30 to TRBJ2-5; no clear D gene. Trimming pared 4 bases from V and 4 bases from J, leaving 13 bases between. The germline gives CDR1 GTSNPN, CDR2 SVGIG (reference sequence). The CDR3 spans 13 residues. CDR3 sequence reads: CAWNAQARETQYF. The CDR3, as DNA: TGTGCCTGGAACGCTCAGGCCCGAGAGACCCAGTACTTC. Full variable domain (outside the CDR3, taken from reference TRBV30 and TRBJ2-5): SQTIHQWPATLVQPVGSPLSLECTVEGTSNPNLYWYRQAAGRGLQLLFYSVGIGQISSEVPQNLSASRPQDRQFILSSKKLLLSDSGFYLCAWNAQARETQYFGPGTRLLVL.

This rearrangement joins TRBV11-1 to TRBJ1-5; possible D gene TRBD1, 5 bases. The V and J ends lost 5 bases and 2 bases respectively, with 10 bases between them. This CDR3 contains 14 residues. The germline CDR1 and CDR2 sequences are SGHAT and FQDESV (reference sequence). This CDR3 is CASSLGGGNQPQHF. The DNA for the CDR3 is TGTGCCAGCAGCCTTGGAGGGGGCAATCAGCCCCAGCATTTT.

The V and J genes are TRBV7-6 and TRBJ2-5, with 9 bases fitting TRBD2. The germline V gene encodes CDR1 SGHVS and CDR2 FNYEAQ. The CDR3 covers 16 residues. Losses at the gene ends were 1 base for V and 4 bases for J; bases not matched to a gene: 7. CDR3 loop: CASSLGGSGRSETQYF. CDR3 nucleotide sequence: TGTGCCAGCAGCTTAGGTGGTAGCGGGAGATCAGAGACCCAGTACTTC.

The V call is TRBV27, the J call TRBJ2-1, with 7 positions matching TRBD2. CDR3 size: 15 residues. CDR1 is MNHEY, CDR2 SMNVEV, per germline (reference sequence). With V trimmed by 1 base and J by 10 bases, 10 bases remained unmatched. The DNA of the CDR3 is TGTGCCAGCAGTTTATTGCAGCGGGGTGTCAGGGAGCAGTTCTTC. Translation gives CASSLLQRGVREQFF.

The chain uses TRBV13 and TRBJ1-2; D might be TRBD1 (6 bases). The CDR3 sequence is 14 residues long. Germline loops: CDR1 PRHDT, CDR2 FYEKMQ (reference sequence). Trimming removed 4 bases from V and 4 bases from J, with 13 bases in between. The CDR3 reads CASSSSAGAYGYTF. The CDR3 DNA follows: TGTGCCAGCAGCTCCTCGGCAGGGGCCTATGGCTACACCTTC.

The chain links TRBV19 to TRBJ2-1; 14 positions agree with TRBD2. The V segment lost 5 bases and the J segment 8 bases; nucleotides outside the gene matches: 5. This CDR3 contains 15 residues. Germline V gives CDR1 LNHDA, CDR2 SQIVND (reference sequence). The CDR3 DNA is TGTGCCAGTAGTCCGGGACTAGCGGGAGTGTATGAGCAGTTCTTC. It encodes CASSPGLAGVYEQFF.

The CDR3 bases are TGTGCCAGCAGTTCTCGGGGATTATCTGGGGGCTACACCTTC. Translated, it gives CASSSRGLSGGYTF. The V and J genes are TRBV28 and TRBJ1-2; the D is unclear. Germline values: CDR1 MDHEN, CDR2 SYDVKM. The CDR3 is made up of 14 amino acids. Trimming removed 4 bases at V and 8 bases at J, with 17 bases between.

The CDR3 DNA is TGTGCCAGCAGTGAAGTTACTAGCGGTCTCAATGAGCAGTTCTTC. Residues: CASSEVTSGLNEQFF. This chain connects TRBV6-1 to TRBJ2-1; 8 nucleotides agree with TRBD2. From germline, CDR1 is MNHNS and CDR2 SASEGT. With 1 base clipped from V and 6 bases from J, the junction kept 5 bases outside the gene matches. CDR3 length: 15 amino acids.

The chain links TRBV12-3 or TRBV12-4 to TRBJ1-1; D gene ambiguous. The germline V and J ends were trimmed by 6 bases and 11 bases, with 19 bases remaining between them. The CDR3 runs to 13 residues. The CDR3 reads CASSRAGGRFAFF. The CDR3 bases are TGTGCCAGCAGCCGCGCCGGCGGCCGTTTTGCTTTCTTT.

V is TRBV30 and J is TRBJ1-2; TRBD1 might be the D (6 bases). Trimming pared 4 bases from V and 3 bases from J, leaving 15 bases between. Per germline, CDR1 GTSNPN and CDR2 SVGIG (reference sequence). The length of the CDR3 is 14 residues. The CDR3 loop reads CAWKGGDADYGYTF. In nucleotides, the CDR3 is TGTGCCTGGAAAGGGGGGGACGCGGACTATGGCTACACCTTC.

This chain joins TRBV15 and TRBJ2-2, with D hard to call. The germline CDR1 and CDR2 sequences are LNHNV and YYDKDF (reference sequence). The germline V and J ends were trimmed by 5 bases and 5 bases, with 6 bases remaining between them. The CDR3 covers 12 residues. CDR3 bases: TGTGCCACCAGCCCCACTACCGGGGAGCTGTTTTTT. Amino acids: CATSPTTGELFF.

The chain joins TRBV27 to TRBJ1-5; D gene unclear. The germline gives CDR1 MNHEY, CDR2 SMNVEV (reference sequence). The CDR3 consists of 16 residues. V lost 6 bases and J lost 4, with 19 bases in between. DNA of the CDR3: TGTGCCAGCAGCCTAGCATCGGGCAGGAATAATCAGCCCCAGCATTTT. Translating gives CASSLASGRNNQPQHF.

The V call is TRBV5-4, the J call TRBJ1-1; D is possibly TRBD1 (6 bases). The CDR3 runs 13 residues. V lost 0 bases, J lost 3 bases, and 6 bases lay in between. In germline, CDR1 is SGHNT, CDR2 YYREEE (reference sequence). The CDR3 nucleotides read TGTGCCAGCAGCTTGGACAGGGACACTGAAGCTTTCTTT. Its translation: CASSLDRDTEAFF. The whole variable domain, remainder taken from reference TRBV5-4 and TRBJ1-1, is ETGVTQSPTHLIKTRGQQVTLRCSSQSGHNTVSWYQQALGQGPQFIFQYYREEENGRGNFPPRFSGLQFPNYSSELNVNALELDDSALYLCASSLDRDTEAFFGQGTRLTVV.

The rearrangement uses TRBV5-5 and TRBJ2-6; the D gene is possibly TRBD1 (6 bases). The ends were cut back, 4 bases at V and 2 bases at J, with 22 bases in the middle. The CDR3 covers 19 residues. From germline, CDR1 is SGHKS and CDR2 YYEKEE (reference sequence). The CDR3 loop reads CASSPIARGKLAGANVLTF. CDR3 nucleotide sequence: TGTGCCAGCAGCCCGATTGCGAGGGGGAAGTTGGCTGGGGCCAACGTCCTGACTTTC.

The chain has TRBV7-9 and TRBJ2-5; tentatively, D is TRBD2 (6 bases). The CDR3 is 13 residues long. Germline V CDR1 and CDR2: SEHNR, FQNEAQ (reference sequence). Trimming cost V 1 base and J 9 bases, with 12 bases left between them. The CDR3 coding sequence is TGTGCCAGCAGCTTAGGGGTCGGGACTCCCCAGTACTTC. Protein sequence: CASSLGVGTPQYF.

The V call is TRBV4-2, the J call TRBJ1-6; D call uncertain. This CDR3 comprises 16 residues. The germline V gene has CDR1 LGHNA and CDR2 YNFKEQ. Trimming shortened V by 0 bases and J by 10 bases, and 16 bases separated the two germline ends. The CDR3 reads CASSQEPGTRESPLHF. As DNA, the CDR3 is TGTGCCAGCAGCCAAGAACCGGGTACGAGAGAATCACCCCTCCACTTT.

The CDR3 loop reads CASRSRGGGYGYTF. The CDR3 DNA follows: TGTGCCAGTAGATCCCGCGGTGGAGGCTATGGCTACACCTTC. The V gene is TRBV19, the J gene TRBJ1-2, with D unclear. V dropped 6 bases and J dropped 4 bases, with 15 bases sitting between them. The CDR3 is 14 residues long. CDR1 and CDR2 (germline): LNHDA, SQIVND (reference sequence).

The CDR3 region has the DNA TGTGCCAGCAGCTTAGAGTGGGGGGGCTTTACACCCCTCCACTTT. Protein sequence: CASSLEWGGFTPLHF. The gene calls are TRBV7-2 and TRBJ1-6; a possible D gene is TRBD1 (6 bases). V was clipped by 1 base and J by 11 bases, with 15 bases between them. Per germline, CDR1 SGHTA and CDR2 FQGNSA. The CDR3 is 15 residues long.

Only a few counts were recorded for this clone. The chain recombines TRBV7-2 with TRBJ1-2; D ambiguous. From germline, CDR1 is SGHTA and CDR2 FQGNSA. V gave up 3 bases and J gave up 5 bases, with 7 bases separating them. The CDR3 sequence is 12 residues long. CDR3: CASSFDLYGYTF. The CDR3 region has the DNA TGTGCCAGCAGCTTTGACTTGTATGGCTACACCTTC. Full variable domain (outside the CDR3, taken from reference TRBV7-2 and TRBJ1-2): GAGVSQSPSNKVTEKGKDVELRCDPISGHTALYWYRQSLGQGLEFLIYFQGNSAPDKSGLPSDRFSAERTGGSVSTLTIQRTQQEDSAVYLCASSFDLYGYTFGSGTRLTVV.

As to this clone: At one end, the junction sequence differs from germline, possibly due to a read error. The CDR3 DNA is TGTGCCAGCAGTCAAGTTCTTAGAGGGGGCGACTATGGCTACACCTTC. This encodes CASSQVLRGGDYGYTF. The chain carries TRBV14 and TRBJ1-2; TRBD1 matches at 7 bases. The CDR3 totals 16 residues. CDR1 and CDR2 from the germline V gene are SGHDN and FVKESK.

This clone was seen once. The V gene is TRBV5-1, the J gene TRBJ2-3, with D possibly being TRBD2 (5 bases). Trimming cost V 3 bases and J 2 bases, with 19 bases left between them. Germline CDR1 SGHRS, CDR2 YFSETQ. The CDR3 contains 17 residues. In DNA, the CDR3 is TGCGCCAGCAGCTCCTCCGGACTCCTCCTCAACACAGATACGCAGTATTTT. Protein product: CASSSSGLLLNTDTQYF.